The entry below gives a single T cell receptor beta chain sequence along with its context. Its antigen specificity is not known. There are no base qualities to consult, and no much larger clone falls within one base. The roughly 37 donors, aged about 6 to 95 years, were systemically healthy Caucasian individuals from Russia. Each donor gave around 9.5 milliliters of peripheral blood, collected into EDTA-treated Vacutainer tubes. Ficoll-Paque density-gradient centrifugation was used to isolate PBMCs, with at least 6.5 million per sample. Trizol reagent was used to extract total RNA from PBMCs, with at least 6 micrograms per sample. For every donor, flow cytometry on a PBMC aliquot measured the percentage of naive CD45RAhigh/CD27high T cells. The germline V gene gives CDR1 as MNHEY and CDR2 as SVGAGI. Its CDR3 holds 16 amino acids, cysteine through phenylalanine. The only DNA kept is the CDR3, 48 bases in frame from the first base. Here V drops 5 bases and J drops 8 bases, and the junction holds 13 bases not matched to any gene.

The library was obtained by 5' RACE. Sequencing was carried out with an Illumina HiSeq 2500. A second PCR of about 7 to 12 cycles was run with a J-beta primer mix and a sample-barcoded 5' primer. A unique molecular identifier was introduced onto each TCR beta cDNA molecule by a template-switch 5' adaptor carrying 12 random nucleotides. Each sample yielded at least 3 million CDR3-containing paired-end reads. The Mint cDNA synthesis kit, primed by a TRBC-specific oligonucleotide, was used to synthesize first-strand cDNA from all RNA. All cDNA was treated with uracil-DNA glycosylase and then went through a first 18-cycle PCR with the universal primers M1SS and BC2_uni_R. The authors processed their data as follows. For normalization, 1 million high-quality reads, each with a distinct molecular identifier, were randomly selected from each sample. Instead of being binned into consensus sequences, reads that shared molecular identifiers were thrown out. MiTCR, run with a Q25 quality threshold and the strictest error-elimination algorithm, handled CDR3 identification, clonotype clustering and error correction. A nonparametric unseen species model with Euler transformation was used to estimate a lower bound on total TCR beta diversity. Clones were called with MiXCR by TCRdb after fastp trimmed the public reads at Q25, and only in-frame beta chains were retained. Every distinct CDR3 protein forms one entry, paired with its most common genes and DNA. None of the V and J calls come from the authors' own analysis; TCRdb made them. The sample profile shows about 1.4 million distinct CDR3 sequences; roughly 59% of them were found once. About 6.3% of the sample comes from the top ten.

This sample stems from a study of blood T cells in healthy people across ages (dated by TCRdb to between 2014 and 2017). In terms of the full investigation: Template switching captured roughly one uniquely barcoded TCR beta cDNA molecule per two T cells in model experiments. To avoid experimental bias, donors of different ages were distributed randomly across sequencing lanes. Using the same blood draw, the study looked at two additional independent replicas of 1 million unique cDNA reads for two donors, one aged 18 to 30 and the other aged 80 or older. The donors were split into four age groups: young (average 16 years), middle-aged (roughly 40), aged (roughly 65) and long-lived (82). Age-related changes in TCR beta repertoire diversity were measured in the study by deep sequencing normalized with unique cDNA molecular identifiers.

Summary of the overall study and its limitations: Bulk unsorted PBMC profiling prevented conclusive comparison of naive and antigen-experienced compartments. Estimates of total diversity based on one million sequenced T cells were regarded as lower bounds and as underestimates. Compared with the aged group, more naive CD4+ T cells, fewer expanded clones and increased TCR diversity were shown by the long-lived group, suggesting age selection. The percentage of naive T cells measured by flow cytometry correlated strongly with observed TCR beta diversity. The CMV infection status of donors was not known, potentially confounding age-related changes in expanded clonotypes. As age increased, observed TCR beta diversity per million T cells dropped in a roughly linear way, and a significant reduction was already evident by age 40.

The chain couples TRBV6-5 to TRBJ1-2, with 11 middle bases fitting TRBD1. The clonotype was recovered from a man younger than 30 in good health. What was sequenced was blood. The CDR3 is CASSKTTRDRGIGYTF. The nucleotide sequence reads as follows: TGTGCCAGCAGTAAAACTACCCGGGACAGGGGGATCGGCTACACCTTC.